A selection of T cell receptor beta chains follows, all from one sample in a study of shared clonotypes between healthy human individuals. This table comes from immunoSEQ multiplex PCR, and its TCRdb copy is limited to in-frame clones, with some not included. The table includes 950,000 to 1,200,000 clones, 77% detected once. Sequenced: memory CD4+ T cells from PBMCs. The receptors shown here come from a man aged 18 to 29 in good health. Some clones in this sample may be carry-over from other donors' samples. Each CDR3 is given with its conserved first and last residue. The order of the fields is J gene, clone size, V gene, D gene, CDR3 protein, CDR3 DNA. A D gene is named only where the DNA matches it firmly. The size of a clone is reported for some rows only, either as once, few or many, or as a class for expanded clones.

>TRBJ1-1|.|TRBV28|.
CASSWSGYTEAFF
TGTGCCAGCAGTTGGTCAGGGTACACTGAAGCTTTCTTT
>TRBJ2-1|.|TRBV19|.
CATSGGIPYNEQFF
TGTGCGACTTCAGGGGGGATACCCTACAATGAGCAGTTCTTC
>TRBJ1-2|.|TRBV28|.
CASSPRGAYGYTF
TGTGCCAGCAGTCCGCGGGGGGCCTATGGCTACACCTTC
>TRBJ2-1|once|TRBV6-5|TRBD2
CASRRTSGNEQFF
TGTGCCAGCAGAAGAACTAGCGGTAATGAGCAGTTCTTC
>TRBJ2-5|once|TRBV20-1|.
CSATGSGTQYF
TGCAGTGCTACCGGGAGTGGGACCCAGTACTTC
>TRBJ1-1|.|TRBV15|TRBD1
CATSRGGLSGGVGAEAFF
TGTGCCACCAGCAGAGGGGGGCTGTCAGGGGGCGTAGGAGCTGAAGCTTTCTTT
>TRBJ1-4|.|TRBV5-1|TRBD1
CASSTDGQGPEKLFF
TGCGCCAGCAGCACGGACGGACAGGGGCCTGAAAAACTGTTTTTT
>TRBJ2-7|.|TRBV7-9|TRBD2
CATLLAGEYEQYF
TGTGCCACATTACTAGCGGGAGAGTACGAGCAGTACTTC
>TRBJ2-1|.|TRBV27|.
CASSLDSYYNEQFF
TGTGCCAGCAGCCTGGACTCGTATTACAATGAGCAGTTCTTC
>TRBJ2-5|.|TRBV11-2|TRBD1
CASSLGTGDQTQYF
TGTGCCAGCAGCTTAGGGACAGGGGATCAGACCCAGTACTTC
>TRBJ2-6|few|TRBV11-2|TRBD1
CASSGSGTALSGANVLTF
TGTGCCAGCAGCGGTTCCGGGACAGCCCTATCTGGGGCCAACGTCCTGACTTTC
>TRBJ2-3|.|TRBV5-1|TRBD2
CASSRARTGESSGRVTDTQYF
TGCGCCAGCAGTAGAGCCCGGACAGGGGAATCTAGCGGGAGGGTAACAGATACGCAGTATTTT
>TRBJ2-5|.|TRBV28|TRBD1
CASSSFLPGGRETQYF
TGTGCCAGCAGTTCCTTCCTCCCAGGGGGAAGGGAGACCCAGTACTTC
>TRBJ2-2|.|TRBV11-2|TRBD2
CASSSPLAGGTGELFF
TGTGCCAGCAGCTCCCCGCTAGCGGGAGGGACCGGGGAGCTGTTTTTT
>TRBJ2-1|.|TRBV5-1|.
CASSLEDEQFF
TGCGCCAGCAGCTTGGAAGATGAGCAGTTCTTC
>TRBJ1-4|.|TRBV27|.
CASSYQGNEKLFF
TGTGCCAGCAGTTACCAGGGGAATGAAAAACTGTTTTTT
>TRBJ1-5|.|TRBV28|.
CASSKTQGLNNQPQHF
TGTGCCAGCAGTAAAACTCAGGGCCTCAACAATCAGCCCCAGCATTTT
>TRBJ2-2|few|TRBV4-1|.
CASSNWDPRVAGELFF
TGCGCCAGCAGCAATTGGGACCCCCGAGTGGCCGGGGAGCTGTTTTTT
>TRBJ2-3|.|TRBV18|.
CASSPPGSRTDTQYF
TGTGCCAGCTCACCACCGGGCAGTCGCACAGATACGCAGTATTTT
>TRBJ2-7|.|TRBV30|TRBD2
CAWSRLAVFSYEQYF
TGTGCCTGGAGTCGACTAGCGGTATTCTCCTACGAGCAGTACTTC
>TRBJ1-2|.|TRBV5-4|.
CASSFGAAFSGYTF
TGTGCCAGCAGCTTCGGGGCCGCGTTCTCTGGCTACACCTTC
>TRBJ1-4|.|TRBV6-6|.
CASLQMGKLFF
TGTGCCAGCCTCCAGATGGGAAAACTGTTTTTT
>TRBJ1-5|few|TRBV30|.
CAWQKETEQPQHF
TGTGCCTGGCAAAAAGAGACGGAGCAGCCCCAGCATTTT
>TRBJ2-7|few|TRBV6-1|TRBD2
CASSEARLAEEQYF
TGTGCCAGCAGTGAAGCGCGCCTAGCGGAAGAGCAGTACTTC
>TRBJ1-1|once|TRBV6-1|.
CASIFWGPDTEAFF
TGTGCCAGCATTTTCTGGGGGCCGGACACTGAAGCTTTCTTT
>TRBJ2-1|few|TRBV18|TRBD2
CASSPRSGLAGHYNEQFF
TGTGCCAGCTCACCACGCTCGGGACTAGCGGGCCACTACAATGAGCAGTTCTTC
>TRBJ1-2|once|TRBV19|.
CASEGDGYTF
TGTGCCTCCGAGGGAGATGGCTACACCTTC
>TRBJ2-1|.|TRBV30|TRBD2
CACSGSTPYNEQFF
TGTGCCTGTAGCGGGAGTACCCCCTACAATGAGCAGTTCTTC
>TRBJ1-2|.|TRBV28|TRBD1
CASSLGTGPGYTF
TGTGCCAGCAGTTTGGGGACAGGGCCTGGCTACACCTTC
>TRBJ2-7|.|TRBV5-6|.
CASSPPLTDSYEQYF
TGTGCCAGCAGCCCGCCACTAACGGATTCCTACGAGCAGTACTTC
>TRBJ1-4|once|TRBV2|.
CASSERRNVAEKLFF
TGTGCCAGCAGTGAGCGAAGGAATGTAGCTGAAAAACTGTTTTTT
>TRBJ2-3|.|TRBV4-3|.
CASSLSSSSTDTQYF
TGCGCCAGCAGCCTATCTAGTTCTAGCACAGATACGCAGTATTTT
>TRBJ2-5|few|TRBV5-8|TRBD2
CASSYLAGQETQYF
TGTGCCAGCAGCTACCTAGCGGGTCAAGAGACCCAGTACTTC
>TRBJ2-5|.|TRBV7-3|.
CASSSTRQETQYF
TGTGCCAGCAGCTCCACAAGACAAGAGACCCAGTACTTC
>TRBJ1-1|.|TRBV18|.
CASSPQEGRGAFF
TGTGCCAGCTCACCACAGGAAGGTCGGGGAGCTTTCTTT
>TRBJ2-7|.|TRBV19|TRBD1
CASSGNRGSTYEQYF
TGTGCCAGTAGTGGGAACAGGGGATCAACCTACGAGCAGTACTTC
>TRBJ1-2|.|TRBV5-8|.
CASSFVGQGIGYTF
TGTGCCAGCAGCTTCGTGGGGCAGGGCATCGGCTACACCTTC
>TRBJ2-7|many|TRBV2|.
CASSGSSYEQYF
TGTGCCAGCTCAGGGTCCTCCTACGAGCAGTACTTC
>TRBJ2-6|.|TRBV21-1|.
CASSGGTAYSGANVLTF
TGTGCCAGCAGCGGCGGGACCGCATATTCGGGGGCCAACGTCCTGACTTTC
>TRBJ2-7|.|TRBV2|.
CASSEDNSKKEQYF
TGTGCCAGCAGTGAAGACAATAGTAAAAAAGAGCAGTACTTC
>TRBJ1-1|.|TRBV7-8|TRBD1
CASSRRDRMNTEAFF
TGTGCCAGCAGCCGTAGGGACAGAATGAACACTGAAGCTTTCTTT
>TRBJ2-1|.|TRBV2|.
CASRSGLSYNEQFF
TGTGCCAGCAGGTCAGGCCTTTCCTACAATGAGCAGTTCTTC
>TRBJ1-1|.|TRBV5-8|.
CASSLRGRGAFF
TGTGCCAGCAGCTTAAGGGGCCGTGGGGCTTTCTTT
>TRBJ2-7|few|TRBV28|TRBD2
CASNRGVGYEQYF
TGTGCCAGCAACCGGGGGGTGGGCTACGAGCAGTACTTC
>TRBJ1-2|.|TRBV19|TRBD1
CASSTTDRGGYTF
TGTGCCAGTAGTACGACCGACAGGGGAGGCTACACCTTC
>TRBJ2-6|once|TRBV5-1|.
CASSLLETGANVLTF
TGCGCCAGCAGCTTGTTAGAGACTGGGGCCAACGTCCTGACTTTC
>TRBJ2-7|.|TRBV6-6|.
CASSYSGARHEQYF
TGTGCCAGCAGTTACTCGGGGGCCCGCCACGAGCAGTACTTC
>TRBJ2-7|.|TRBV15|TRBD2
CATRIAGSSYEQYF
TGTGCCACGCGGATAGCGGGCTCATCCTACGAGCAGTACTTC
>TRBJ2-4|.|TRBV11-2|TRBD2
CASSLRSAVGRAENIQYF
TGTGCCAGCAGCCTTAGGTCGGCCGTTGGGAGGGCGGAAAACATTCAGTACTTC
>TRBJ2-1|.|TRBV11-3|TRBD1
CASSWSGGPYNEQFF
TGTGCCAGCAGCTGGTCAGGGGGACCGTACAATGAGCAGTTCTTC
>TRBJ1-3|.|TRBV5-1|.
CASSLGLPSGNTIYF
TGCGCCAGCAGCTTAGGTCTGCCCTCTGGAAACACCATATATTTT
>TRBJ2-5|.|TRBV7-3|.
CASSPRGPETQYF
TGTGCCAGCAGCCCCCGGGGCCCGGAGACCCAGTACTTC
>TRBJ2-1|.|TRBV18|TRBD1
CASSPSTGSYNEQFF
TGTGCCAGTTCACCGTCGACAGGGTCGTACAATGAGCAGTTCTTC
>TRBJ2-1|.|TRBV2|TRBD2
CASRRIAGVGNNEQFF
TGTGCCAGCAGAAGAATAGCGGGAGTCGGAAACAATGAGCAGTTCTTC